This passage covers 8 T cell receptor beta chains from one sample sequenced in a study of blood T cell repertoires in COVID-19. Profiled with immunoSEQ multiplex PCR; TCRdb holds only in-frame clones, not every one. The sample contains 65,000 to 75,000 clones, roughly four fifths of which appear only once. Sequencing was performed on peripheral blood. The receptors derive from a woman aged 55-70 years with acute or convalescent COVID-19.

The chain uses TRBV3-1 (or the pseudogene TRBV3-2) and TRBJ2-7, with a weak D call TRBD1 (6 bases). V lost 2 bases and J 5 bases, leaving 16 bases between the germline ends. Germline V gene data show CDR1 as LGHDT and CDR2 as YNNKEL (reference sequence). The CDR3 sequence is 15 residues long. The CDR3 DNA follows: TGTGCCAGCAGCCAACGGATTCACAGGGCTGACGAGCAGTACTTC. Translation gives CASSQRIHRADEQYF.

The chain couples TRBV9 to TRBJ1-1; D might be TRBD1 (6 bases). The CDR3 is 15 residues long. The V gene's germline CDR1 is SGDLS and CDR2 YYNGEE. Trimming shortened V by 0 bases and J by 0 bases, and 9 bases separated the two germline ends. The CDR3 DNA follows: TGTGCCAGCAGCGTAGGAGACAGGTTGAACACTGAAGCTTTCTTT. Its protein is CASSVGDRLNTEAFF.

The chain joins TRBV27 to TRBJ1-2; D gene uncertain. Germline V CDR1 and CDR2: MNHEY, SMNVEV (reference sequence). Trimming left V 6 bases short and J 0 bases short, with 14 bases between. CDR3 length equals 15 residues. CDR3 sequence: CASSLEGLSNYGYTF. The CDR3 region has the DNA TGTGCCAGCAGCTTAGAGGGATTATCTAACTATGGCTACACCTTC.

The chain joins TRBV18 to TRBJ2-1; D is undetermined. The ends were cut back, 0 bases at V and 8 bases at J, with 8 bases in the middle. This CDR3 contains 13 residues. Germline V gives CDR1 KGHSH, CDR2 LQKENI. Here the CDR3 reads CASSPPVGDEQFF. For the CDR3, the DNA is TGTGCCAGCTCACCACCGGTAGGAGATGAGCAGTTCTTC.

About this clone: This CDR3 is also generated by other DNA sequences in the sample. The CDR3 nucleotides are TGTGCCAGCAGAGGACAGCTCAATCAGCCCCAGCATTTT. Translating it yields CASRGQLNQPQHF. The J gene is TRBJ1-5, the V gene TRBV2, with D perhaps matching TRBD1 (6 bases). This CDR3 is 13 amino acids long. V was shortened by 6 bases and J by 3 bases, with 9 bases between the two germline ends. CDR1 is SNHLY and CDR2 is FYNNEI in the germline V gene.

J is TRBJ1-1 and V is TRBV11-2, with TRBD1 as a possible D gene (6 bases). Germline-derived CDR1 and CDR2 are SGHAT and FQNNGV. The germline V and J ends were trimmed by 2 bases and 4 bases, with 8 bases remaining between them. The length of the CDR3 is 13 residues. The CDR3 protein is CASSLTGTTEAFF. For the CDR3, the DNA is TGTGCCAGCAGCTTAACAGGGACCACTGAAGCTTTCTTT.

The chain employs TRBV5-1 and TRBJ1-6; 10 nucleotides agree with TRBD1. There are 14 residues in the CDR3. Germline-derived CDR1 and CDR2 are SGHRS and YFSETQ. V shed 7 bases and J 7 bases; nucleotides not matched to a gene: 5. The CDR3 loop reads CASQTGGKNSPLHF. CDR3 DNA: TGCGCCAGCCAGACAGGGGGCAAGAATTCACCCCTCCACTTT.

CDR3 sequence: CASSPSAGTAGANVLTF. The CDR3 DNA reads as TGTGCCAGCTCACCAAGCGCGGGGACCGCTGGGGCCAACGTCCTGACTTTC. The V and J genes are TRBV18 and TRBJ2-6, with D possibly being TRBD2 (6 bases). Per germline, CDR1 KGHSH and CDR2 LQKENI. CDR3 size: 17 residues. V lost 2 bases to trimming and J lost 2 bases, with 13 bases between them.